These T cell receptor beta chains were read from a single sample in a study of early stage breast cancer tumors. Clones were sequenced by immunoSEQ multiplex PCR, and TCRdb holds only the in-frame ones, with some missing. Of some 30,000 clones in the sample, 84% were seen once. The sequenced sample was blood. Source of these receptors: a person aged 45 to 59 with breast cancer. Each CDR3 is given with its conserved first and last residue. The D gene is left open where the match is weak.

v_gene	d_gene	j_gene	CDR3aa
TRBV2	NA	TRBJ2-2	CASSEGGGHLSNTGELFF
TRBV5-6	NA	TRBJ1-5	CASSPPTGDQPQHF
TRBV9	NA	TRBJ2-1	CASSLPGIFHNEQFF
TRBV7-9	NA	TRBJ1-6	CASSLALSGVPLHF
TRBV4-1	TRBD2	TRBJ2-7	CASSHPGTSGRSSYEQYF
TRBV2	NA	TRBJ2-5	CASSQFQETQYF
TRBV28	NA	TRBJ1-3	CASSTRRGSGNTIYF
TRBV7-2	TRBD1	TRBJ1-1	CASSLRQGSTLEAFF
TRBV5-1	NA	TRBJ2-3	CASSQDPTADTQYF
TRBV18	TRBD2	TRBJ2-3	CASSPDSGVSTDTQYF
TRBV7-6	TRBD1	TRBJ2-3	CASSSQGGTDTQYF
TRBV7-3	TRBD2	TRBJ2-1	CASSRTSGRAINEQFF
TRBV5-1	NA	TRBJ2-7	CASRKVGSYEQYF
TRBV15	TRBD1	TRBJ2-2	CATGQGYTGELFF
TRBV15	NA	TRBJ1-6	CATSRVPDRYNSPLHF
TRBV18	TRBD1	TRBJ1-4	CASSPRQGSNEKLFF
TRBV28	NA	TRBJ1-2	CASSQGRKAGYTF
TRBV28	NA	TRBJ1-1	CASRTSTVEAFF
TRBV5-4	NA	TRBJ2-5	CASSGSQETQYF
TRBV11-3	NA	TRBJ2-3	CASSYGERDTQYF
TRBV30	NA	TRBJ1-1	CAWTHSNTEAFF
TRBV29-1	TRBD1	TRBJ2-4	CSVGDRGSKNIQYF
TRBV7-9	NA	TRBJ1-2	CASSDVEGRVGNYGYTF
TRBV6-6	NA	TRBJ2-4	CATKGYIQYF
TRBV4-1	TRBD1	TRBJ1-2	CASSRTDRVDGYTF
TRBV19	NA	TRBJ2-7	CASSTLQVPYEQYF
TRBV19	TRBD2	TRBJ2-7	CASSPPGLAYEQYF
TRBV10-3	TRBD1	TRBJ1-6	CASQGDRGGSPLHF
TRBV15	NA	TRBJ1-5	CATSRDVSNQPQHF
TRBV28	NA	TRBJ2-3	CASSFSTDTQYF
TRBV9	NA	TRBJ2-5	CASSVEDRHQETQYF
TRBV5-4	NA	TRBJ2-3	CASSLGDSTGTDTQYF
TRBV7-8	NA	TRBJ1-1	CASIPPRGEPNTEAFF
TRBV19	TRBD1	TRBJ1-2	CASNRGKNGYTF
TRBV6-1	TRBD1	TRBJ2-7	CASSARDRGYSLEQYF
TRBV19	NA	TRBJ2-6	CAGRLGDVLTF
TRBV5-1	TRBD2	TRBJ2-3	CASSLSLAGGQDTQYF
TRBV27	NA	TRBJ2-7	CASSLRGGVHEQYF
TRBV7-2	NA	TRBJ2-2	CASSLGQIDTGELFF
TRBV19	NA	TRBJ2-2	CASTHGSGPGELFF
TRBV18	NA	TRBJ2-7	CASSPLTSRIYEQYF
TRBV10-1	TRBD2	TRBJ2-3	CASEESGGWGTDTQYF
TRBV2	TRBD1	TRBJ2-3	CASRTGQGADTQYF
TRBV5-1	NA	TRBJ2-4	CASRPLGAGKNIQYF
TRBV6-1	NA	TRBJ2-7	CASRAGIYEQYF